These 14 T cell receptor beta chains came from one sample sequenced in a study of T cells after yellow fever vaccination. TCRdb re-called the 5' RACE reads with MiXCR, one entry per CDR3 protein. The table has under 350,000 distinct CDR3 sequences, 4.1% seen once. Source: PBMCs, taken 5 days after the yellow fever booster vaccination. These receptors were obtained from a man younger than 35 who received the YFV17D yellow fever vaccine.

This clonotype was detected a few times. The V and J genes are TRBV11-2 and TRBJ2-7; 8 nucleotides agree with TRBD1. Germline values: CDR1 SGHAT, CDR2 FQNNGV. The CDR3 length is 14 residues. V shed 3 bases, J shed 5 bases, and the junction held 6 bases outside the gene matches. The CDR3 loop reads CASSFDRGSDEQYF. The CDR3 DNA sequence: TGTGCCAGCAGCTTCGACAGGGGTAGCGACGAGCAGTACTTC.

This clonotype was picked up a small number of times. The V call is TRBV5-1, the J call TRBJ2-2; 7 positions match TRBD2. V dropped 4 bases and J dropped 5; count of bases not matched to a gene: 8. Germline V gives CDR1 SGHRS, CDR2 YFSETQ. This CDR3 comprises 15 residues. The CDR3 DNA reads TGCGCCAGCAGCACCGGGGGGACGGAGACCGGGGAGCTGTTTTTT. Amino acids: CASSTGGTETGELFF. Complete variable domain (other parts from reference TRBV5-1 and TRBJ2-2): KAGVTQTPRYLIKTRGQQVTLSCSPISGHRSVSWYQQTPGQGLQFLFEYFSETQRNKGNFPGRFSGRQFSNSRSEMNVSTLELGDSALYLCASSTGGTETGELFFGEGSRLTVL.

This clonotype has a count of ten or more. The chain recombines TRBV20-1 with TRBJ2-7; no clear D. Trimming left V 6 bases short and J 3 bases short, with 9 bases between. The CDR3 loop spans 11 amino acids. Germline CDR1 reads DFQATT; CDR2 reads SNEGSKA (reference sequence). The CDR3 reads CSAPVGYEQYF. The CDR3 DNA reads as TGCAGTGCGCCCGTCGGCTACGAGCAGTACTTC.

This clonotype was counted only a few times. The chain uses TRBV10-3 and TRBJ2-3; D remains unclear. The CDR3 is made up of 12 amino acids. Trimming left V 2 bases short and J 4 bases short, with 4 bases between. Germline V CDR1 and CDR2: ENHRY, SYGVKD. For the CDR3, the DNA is TGTGCCATCAGTGAGGGGTCAGATACGCAGTATTTT. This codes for CAISEGSDTQYF.

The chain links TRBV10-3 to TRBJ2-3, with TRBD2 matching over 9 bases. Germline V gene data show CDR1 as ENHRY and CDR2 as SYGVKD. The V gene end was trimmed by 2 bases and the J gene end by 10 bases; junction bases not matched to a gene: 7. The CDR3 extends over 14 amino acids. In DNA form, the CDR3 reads TGTGCCATCAGTGAGAGAGAGCTAGCGGGGCCGCAGTATTTT. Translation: CAISERELAGPQYF.

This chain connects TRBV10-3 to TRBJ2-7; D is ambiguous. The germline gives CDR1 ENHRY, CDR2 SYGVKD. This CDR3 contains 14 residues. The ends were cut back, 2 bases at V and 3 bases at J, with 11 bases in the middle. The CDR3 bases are TGTGCCATCAGTGAGGGCCAGGTCGGCTACGAGCAGTACTTC. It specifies CAISEGQVGYEQYF.

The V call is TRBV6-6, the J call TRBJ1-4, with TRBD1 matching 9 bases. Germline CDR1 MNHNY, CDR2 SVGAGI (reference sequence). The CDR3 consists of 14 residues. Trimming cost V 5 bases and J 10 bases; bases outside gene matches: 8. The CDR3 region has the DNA TGTGCCAGCAGTCACCGGGACAGGGTCGTAAAACTGTTTTTT. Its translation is CASSHRDRVVKLFF.

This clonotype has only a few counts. Written as DNA, the CDR3 is TGCAGTGCTAGTGCAACGGGGGGCACAGATACGCAGTATTTT. Encoded protein: CSASATGGTDTQYF. V is TRBV20-1 and J is TRBJ2-3; possibly TRBD2 for D (6 bases). Germline loops: CDR1 DFQATT, CDR2 SNEGSKA (reference sequence). This CDR3 has 14 residues. Trimming stripped 3 bases from V and 1 base from J, with 11 bases between.

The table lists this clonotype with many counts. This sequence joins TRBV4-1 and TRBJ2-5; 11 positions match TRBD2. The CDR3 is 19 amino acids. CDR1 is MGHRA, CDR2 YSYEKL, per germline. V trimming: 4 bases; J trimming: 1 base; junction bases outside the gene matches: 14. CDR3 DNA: TGCGCCAGCAGCCCCCAACTTCCTAGCGGGGGGAAATTCCAAGAGACCCAGTACTTC. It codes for CASSPQLPSGGKFQETQYF.

Here the CDR3 reads CSARDRGRGTKNTGELFF. CDR3 nucleotide sequence: TGCAGTGCTAGAGATCGGGGGCGAGGGACTAAGAACACCGGGGAGCTGTTTTTT. The gene calls are TRBV20-1 and TRBJ2-2; D is possibly TRBD2 (7 bases). This CDR3 comprises 18 residues. CDR1 DFQATT and CDR2 SNEGSKA come from the germline V gene (reference sequence). V shed 0 bases and J shed 1 base, with 18 bases lying between them.

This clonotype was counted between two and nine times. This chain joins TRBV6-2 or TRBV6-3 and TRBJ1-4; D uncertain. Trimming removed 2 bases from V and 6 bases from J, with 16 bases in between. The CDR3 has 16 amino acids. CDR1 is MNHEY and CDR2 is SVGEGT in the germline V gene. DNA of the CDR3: TGTGCCAGCAGTTACGGACCCCAGGCAGGTCATGAAAAACTGTTTTTT. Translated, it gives CASSYGPQAGHEKLFF.

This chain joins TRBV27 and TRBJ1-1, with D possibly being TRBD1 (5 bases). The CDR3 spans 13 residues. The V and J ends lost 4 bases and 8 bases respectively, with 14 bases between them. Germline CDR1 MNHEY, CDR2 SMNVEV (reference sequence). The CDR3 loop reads CASSWQGGAEAFF. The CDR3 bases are TGTGCCAGCAGTTGGCAGGGTGGGGCCGAAGCTTTCTTT.

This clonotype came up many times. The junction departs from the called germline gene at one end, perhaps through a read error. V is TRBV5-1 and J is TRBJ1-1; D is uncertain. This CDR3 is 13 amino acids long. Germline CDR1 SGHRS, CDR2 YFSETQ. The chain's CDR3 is CASSLLVNTEAFF. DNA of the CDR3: TGTGCCAGCAGTTTACTGGTGAACACTGAAGCTTTCTTT.

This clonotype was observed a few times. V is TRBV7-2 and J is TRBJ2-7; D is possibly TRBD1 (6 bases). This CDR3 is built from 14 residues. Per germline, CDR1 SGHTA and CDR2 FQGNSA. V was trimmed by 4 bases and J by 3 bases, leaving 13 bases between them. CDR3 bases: TGTGCCAGCAGCTCCCTTTCCAGGGGCTACGAGCAGTACGTC. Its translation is CASSSLSRGYEQYV.